These 10 T cell receptor beta chains were all obtained from the same sample, sequenced in a study of blood T cell repertoires in COVID-19. Profiling relied on immunoSEQ multiplex PCR, and the TCRdb table lists in-frame clones only, not all of them. There are 95,000 or so clones in the sample; approximately 79% occur only once, and about a sixth lies in the top ten. Sequencing used peripheral blood. The receptor set was obtained from a woman of 80 years or more with active or convalescent COVID-19.

The chain employs TRBV6-5 and TRBJ2-2; perhaps TRBD1 as D (5 bases). V lost 7 bases and J lost 7, with 13 bases in between. Germline V gene sequence: CDR1 MNHEY, CDR2 SVGAGI. CDR3 length: 13 amino acids. The CDR3, as DNA: TGTGCCAGCACCAGGGAACTTGGCGGGGAGCTGTTTTTT. Its translation: CASTRELGGELFF.

This clone was counted between two and nine times. The CDR3 reads CASRYGDTQYF. CDR3 DNA: TGTGCCAGCAGGTACGGAGATACGCAGTATTTT. The chain couples TRBV7-9 to TRBJ2-3; D call uncertain. Germline CDR1 SEHNR, CDR2 FQNEAQ (reference sequence). The CDR3 has 11 residues. The V end lost 6 bases, the J end lost 5 bases, and 6 bases lay between the germline ends. The entire variable domain, with the rest obtained from reference TRBV7-9 and TRBJ2-3, is as follows: DTGVSQNPRHKITKRGQNVTFRCDPISEHNRLYWYRQTLGQGPEFLTYFQNEAQLEKSRLLSDRFSAERPKGSFSTLEIQRTEQGDSAMYLCASRYGDTQYFGPGTRLTVL.

The V call is TRBV6-6, the J call TRBJ2-7; TRBD2 might be the D (6 bases). Germline CDR1 and CDR2: MNHNY and SVGAGI (reference sequence). This CDR3 has 13 residues. Trimming pared 7 bases from V and 3 bases from J, leaving 13 bases between. The CDR3, as DNA: TGTGCCAGCAAGATACAAGCGGGCTACGAGCAGTACTTC. Translation gives CASKIQAGYEQYF.

The chain carries TRBV7-2 and TRBJ2-7; D possibly corresponds to TRBD2 (6 bases). In germline, CDR1 is SGHTA, CDR2 FQGNSA. The length of the CDR3 is 14 residues. Trimming cost V 6 bases and J 3 bases, with 15 bases left between them. The CDR3 loop reads CASRIGTSHYEQYF. The CDR3 DNA is TGTGCCAGCAGAATCGGGACTTCCCACTACGAGCAGTACTTC.

There are a few counts of this clone. This chain joins TRBV10-3 and TRBJ2-2; 10 bases agree with TRBD1. V gave up 4 bases and J gave up 7 bases; unmatched junction bases: 0. The CDR3 runs 13 residues. Per the germline V gene, CDR1 is ENHRY and CDR2 is SYGVKD. The CDR3 reads CAISGDRGGELFF. The CDR3 region has the DNA TGTGCCATCAGTGGGGACAGGGGCGGGGAGCTGTTTTTT.

The chain links TRBV7-8 to TRBJ2-7; TRBD2 might be the D (5 bases). V was clipped by 5 bases and J by 3 bases, with 20 bases between them. The CDR3 totals 16 residues. Germline V CDR1 and CDR2: SGHVS, FQNEAQ. The CDR3 bases are TGTGCCAGCAGCCCACTAAGGGTAGCTGACTACTACGAGCAGTACTTC. Its translation is CASSPLRVADYYEQYF.

In DNA form, the CDR3 reads TGCGCCAGCAGCCAAGCTTCCAGCTCCTACGAGCAGTACTTC. It is translated as CASSQASSSYEQYF. This chain connects TRBV4-1 to TRBJ2-7; no definite D call. The germline V gene has CDR1 MGHRA and CDR2 YSYEKL. The V gene lost 1 base and the J gene lost 0 bases, with 7 bases spanning the gap. This CDR3 contains 14 residues.

The genes are TRBV29-1 and TRBJ1-1; a possible D gene is TRBD1 (5 bases). The CDR3 is 15 residues long. The V gene's germline CDR1 is SQVTM and CDR2 ANQGSEA. V was cut by 0 bases and J by 5 bases, with 16 bases left in between. CDR3 protein: CSVEDYRGAATEAFF. The CDR3 coding sequence is TGCAGCGTTGAAGATTATCGTGGGGCAGCTACTGAAGCTTTCTTT.

On this clone: One end of the junction varies from germline; a read error may be responsible. The rearrangement uses TRBV5-1 and TRBJ2-5; the match to TRBD2 covers 10 bases. The CDR3 spans 15 residues. Germline values: CDR1 SGHRS, CDR2 YFSETQ. The CDR3 sequence: CASSSPAGGLETQYF. CDR3 coding DNA: TGTGCCAGCAGCTCGCCAGCGGGAGGGCTTGAGACCCAGTACTTC.

V and J are TRBV29-1 and TRBJ2-5; possible D gene TRBD1, 6 bases. In germline, CDR1 is SQVTM, CDR2 ANQGSEA. This CDR3 region has 15 residues. Deletions cut 6 bases from V and 0 bases from J, with 17 bases between. The CDR3 loop reads CSVTRDTSYQETQYF. The CDR3 DNA reads TGCAGCGTAACACGGGACACTTCGTACCAAGAGACCCAGTACTTC.